The 20 T cell receptor beta chains below come from one sample, sequenced in a study of blood T cells in healthy people across ages. Through a sample-barcoded 5' primer and a J-beta primer mix, a second PCR was run for 7 to 11 cycles. A single record per CDR3 protein comes from TCRdb applying MiXCR to the 5' RACE reads. Seen here are around 1,500,000 distinct CDR3 sequences, approximately 28% observed once, and the top ten hold roughly 8%. The sequenced sample was blood. The origin of the receptors is a woman aged 30 to 39 in good health.

V and J are TRBV20-1 and TRBJ2-3, with 11 bases matching TRBD2. From germline, CDR1 is DFQATT and CDR2 SNEGSKA (reference sequence). The CDR3 length is 14 residues. J gave up 2 bases and V 6 bases, and 4 bases lay outside the gene matches. The DNA of the CDR3 is TGCAGTGCCACGACTAGCGGGAACACAGATACGCAGTATTTT. As protein: CSATTSGNTDTQYF.

This clonotype was picked up many times. The V gene is TRBV11-2, the J gene TRBJ1-5, with TRBD1 matching 8 bases. The CDR3 totals 15 residues. Germline trimming cut 5 bases from V and 0 bases from J; bases unmatched to any gene: 3. Germline values: CDR1 SGHAT, CDR2 FQNNGV. CDR3 sequence (DNA): TGTGCCAGCAGCCTGGGACAGGCTAGCAATCAGCCCCAGCATTTT. It encodes CASSLGQASNQPQHF.

There are a few counts of this clonotype. The chain links TRBV29-1 to TRBJ1-2; no firm D call. Germline V gives CDR1 SQVTM, CDR2 ANQGSEA. The CDR3 runs to 12 residues. Trimming cost V 4 bases and J 8 bases, with 14 bases left between them. CDR3: CSVGGAVVGYTF. CDR3 DNA sequence: TGCAGCGTTGGCGGTGCGGTCGTCGGCTACACCTTC.

This clonotype was observed many times. The gene calls are TRBV7-2 and TRBJ2-1, with D possibly TRBD1 on 5 matching bases. Germline values: CDR1 SGHTA, CDR2 FQGNSA. CDR3 length equals 12 residues. V was pared by 5 bases and J by 9 bases, with 11 bases between. CDR3 DNA sequence: TGTGCCAGCAGCCTTAGACAGACTGAGCAGTTCTTC. It translates to CASSLRQTEQFF.

This clonotype was picked up one time. V usage is TRBV11-2 and J usage is TRBJ2-5; a weak D match, TRBD1 (6 bases). CDR1 and CDR2 from the germline V gene are SGHAT and FQNNGV. Trimming left V 6 bases short and J 6 bases short, with 17 bases between. This CDR3 spans 14 amino acids. The CDR3 bases are TGTGCCAGCAGACGACAGGACGCTCAGAAGACCCAGTACTTC. As protein: CASRRQDAQKTQYF. Full variable domain (outside the CDR3, taken from reference TRBV11-2 and TRBJ2-5): EAGVAQSPRYKIIEKRQSVAFWCNPISGHATLYWYQQILGQGPKLLIQFQNNGVVDDSQLPKDRFSAERLKGVDSTLKIQPAKLEDSAVYLCASRRQDAQKTQYFGPGTRLLVL.

The sample holds a few counts of this clonotype. The chain recombines TRBV2 with TRBJ2-4; D perhaps matches TRBD2 (6 bases). Germline V lookup: CDR1 SNHLY, CDR2 FYNNEI. V lost 5 bases to trimming and J lost 13 bases, with 18 bases between them. The CDR3 loop spans 13 amino acids. Here the CDR3 DNA reads TGTGCCAGCAGTAGAGACAGCACGGGGGAGCAGTACTTC. Its protein is CASSRDSTGEQYF.

This clonotype has just a few counts. J is TRBJ2-6 and V is TRBV12-3 or TRBV12-4; D possibly uses TRBD1 or TRBD2 (6 bases each). There are 14 residues in the CDR3. V was trimmed by 0 bases and J by 13 bases, leaving 13 bases between them. CDR3 DNA: TGTGCCAGCAGTTTAGCGGTAGGGGGGCAGGTCCTGACTTTC. Protein: CASSLAVGGQVLTF.

V and J are TRBV28 and TRBJ2-2; TRBD1 or TRBD2 may be the D gene (5 bases each). The germline V gene encodes CDR1 MDHEN and CDR2 SYDVKM. The CDR3 is 15 amino acids. V lost 2 bases and J 5 bases, leaving 12 bases between the germline ends. Here the CDR3 reads CASSLTGTQTGELFF. The CDR3 DNA reads as TGTGCCAGCAGTTTAACCGGGACCCAGACCGGGGAGCTGTTTTTT.

This clonotype was counted only a few times. The chain links TRBV15 to TRBJ2-4; no clear D gene. With 0 bases removed from V and 9 bases from J, the gap between germline ends came to 6 bases. The CDR3 covers 12 residues. Germline-derived CDR1 and CDR2 are LNHNV and YYDKDF (reference sequence). DNA for the CDR3: TGTGCCACCAGCAGAGATCAGTTCATTCAGTACTTC. The encoded protein is CATSRDQFIQYF.

Remarks on this clonotype: Given a much more abundant clone one base away, this may be a read error. The V and J genes are TRBV6-6 and TRBJ2-4; unclear D gene. Germline CDR1 reads MNHNY; CDR2 reads SVGAGI (reference sequence). This CDR3 is 17 amino acids long. The CDR3 here is CVSSYSNPGIAKNIQYF. The CDR3, as DNA: TGTGTCAGCAGTTACTCGAATCCCGGAATAGCCAAAAACATTCAGTACTTC.

This clonotype was picked up a small number of times. V usage is TRBV12-3 or TRBV12-4 and J usage is TRBJ2-5, with 8 bases that match TRBD1. The junction had 11 bases not matched to a gene; V was cut back by 5 bases and J by 0 bases. The CDR3 runs to 17 residues. The CDR3 region is CASSPRGRRVDQETQYF. In nucleotides, the CDR3 is TGTGCCAGCAGTCCCAGGGGGCGCAGGGTGGACCAAGAGACCCAGTACTTC.

Only a few counts were recorded for this clonotype. This chain links TRBV10-3 with TRBJ1-2; 10 positions agree with TRBD1. The germline V gene encodes CDR1 ENHRY and CDR2 SYGVKD. The CDR3 length is 14 residues. V dropped 8 bases and J dropped 6; count of bases not matched to a gene: 9. The DNA for the CDR3 is TGTGCCATCTCTAGTGGGACAGGGGATAATGGCTACACCTTC. Protein sequence: CAISSGTGDNGYTF.

This clonotype has more than one count but fewer than ten. V gene TRBV20-1 combines with J gene TRBJ2-7, with TRBD1 matching over 7 bases. The CDR3 consists of 14 residues. Germline V gene lookup returns CDR1 DFQATT and CDR2 SNEGSKA (reference sequence). J lost 3 bases, V lost 3 bases, and 8 bases had no gene match. The CDR3 DNA follows: TGCAGTGCTAGGTTCTCGGGACAGCGCTACGAGCAGTACTTC. It is translated as CSARFSGQRYEQYF.

This clonotype has just a few counts. This chain connects TRBV20-1 to TRBJ2-7; 7 nucleotides line up with TRBD2. V trimming: 0 bases; J trimming: 0 bases; junction bases outside the gene matches: 5. CDR1 DFQATT and CDR2 SNEGSKA come from the germline V gene (reference sequence). This CDR3 comprises 15 residues. The CDR3 loop is CSARDSRENSYEQYF. CDR3 sequence (DNA): TGCAGTGCTAGAGACTCGCGGGAGAACTCCTACGAGCAGTACTTC.

This clonotype showed up just a few times. The chain employs TRBV7-9 and TRBJ2-1; 7 bases align to TRBD2. The CDR3 covers 16 residues. The germline gives CDR1 SEHNR, CDR2 FQNEAQ (reference sequence). The trim removed 5 bases at V and 9 bases at J, leaving 16 bases unmatched. CDR3 region: CASSPSMVGGTAEQFF. The CDR3, as DNA: TGTGCCAGCAGCCCATCCATGGTGGGGGGGACGGCTGAGCAGTTCTTC. Supplemented by reference TRBV7-9 and TRBJ2-1, the full variable domain reads DTGVSQNPRHKITKRGQNVTFRCDPISEHNRLYWYRQTLGQGPEFLTYFQNEAQLEKSRLLSDRFSAERPKGSFSTLEIQRTEQGDSAMYLCASSPSMVGGTAEQFFGPGTRLTVL.

This clonotype was observed at least ten times. This chain joins TRBV5-1 and TRBJ2-1; tentatively, D is TRBD1 (5 bases). V lost 4 bases and J lost 3, with 14 bases in between. Germline values: CDR1 SGHRS, CDR2 YFSETQ. The CDR3 runs to 15 residues. The CDR3 here is CASSPGLSVYNEQFF. The CDR3 nucleotides read TGCGCCAGCAGCCCAGGGCTGTCTGTCTACAATGAGCAGTTCTTC.

This clonotype was counted at least ten times. V gene TRBV6-1 combines with J gene TRBJ1-2; tentative D call: TRBD1 (5 bases). Trimming pared 3 bases from V and 4 bases from J, leaving 6 bases between. Germline values: CDR1 MNHNS, CDR2 SASEGT. This CDR3 contains 12 residues. The CDR3 spells CASSEGGYGYTF. In nucleotides, the CDR3 is TGTGCCAGCAGTGAGGGGGGCTATGGCTACACCTTC.

V is TRBV20-1 and J is TRBJ2-2; D is undetermined. CDR1 and CDR2 (germline): DFQATT, SNEGSKA (reference sequence). Trimming removed 4 bases at V and 8 bases at J, with 8 bases between. The CDR3 has 11 residues. The CDR3 nucleotides are TGCAGTGCTATCCAAGTGGGGGAGCTGTTTTTT. It encodes CSAIQVGELFF.

In its sample, this clonotype was seen many times. This sequence joins TRBV29-1 and TRBJ1-2, with D maybe TRBD1 (5 bases). Deletions cut 0 bases from V and 2 bases from J, with 10 bases between. The CDR3 runs to 14 residues. Germline CDR1 is SQVTM and CDR2 is ANQGSEA. CDR3: CSVEEGHKNYGYTF. CDR3 DNA: TGCAGCGTTGAAGAGGGGCACAAAAACTATGGCTACACCTTC.

V is TRBV18 and J is TRBJ2-5; D is unresolved. CDR1 KGHSH and CDR2 LQKENI come from the germline V gene. This CDR3 is built from 12 residues. Trimming took 1 base from V and 5 from J, leaving 5 bases between them. This CDR3 reads CASSPLSETQYF. CDR3 coding DNA: TGTGCCAGCTCACCACTCTCGGAGACCCAGTACTTC.